Following are 22 T cell receptor beta chains from one sample sequenced in a study of beta chain features in type 1 diabetes. Sequenced material consisted of expressed TCRB transcripts (all of the isolated RNA was reverse transcribed). Sequencing was performed with immunoSEQ multiplex PCR; in TCRdb, only in-frame clones are kept and a portion is missing. The table records almost 350,000 clones, around 20% of them present only once. The specimen was naive CD4+ T cells from blood. The receptors shown here come from a woman aged 18-35 years in good health.

This clone has just a few counts. The chain has TRBV29-1 and TRBJ1-2; weak D call: TRBD1 (6 bases). This CDR3 has 14 residues. Per the germline V gene, CDR1 is SQVTM and CDR2 is ANQGSEA. V lost 1 base and J 4 bases, leaving 13 bases between the germline ends. The CDR3 spells CSVEVRGGIYGYTF. CDR3 nucleotides: TGCAGCGTTGAAGTGCGGGGGGGCATCTATGGCTACACCTTC.

This clone turned up a few times. This sequence joins TRBV30 and TRBJ1-2, with 7 nucleotides matching TRBD1. V shed 4 bases and J 6 bases; nucleotides not matched to a gene: 8. Germline-derived CDR1 and CDR2 are GTSNPN and SVGIG (reference sequence). CDR3 length equals 13 residues. The CDR3 is CAWNRQGGDGYTF. The CDR3 coding sequence is TGTGCCTGGAATCGACAGGGAGGAGATGGCTACACCTTC.

This clone was counted a few times. The CDR3 sequence: CASSYSTPRPQYF. The CDR3 DNA reads TGTGCCAGCAGTTACTCAACCCCGCGGCCCCAGTACTTC. The chain uses TRBV6-6 and TRBJ2-5; D gene unclear. Trimming took 0 bases from V and 9 from J, leaving 11 bases between them. Germline V gives CDR1 MNHNY, CDR2 SVGAGI (reference sequence). The CDR3 totals 13 residues.

This clone was picked up a small number of times. The V and J genes are TRBV5-1 and TRBJ1-1; D perhaps matches TRBD1 (6 bases). The CDR3 has 13 residues. Germline assignment: CDR1 SGHRS and CDR2 YFSETQ. V gave up 6 bases and J gave up 1 base, with 10 bases separating them. This CDR3 reads CASNIQGNTEAFF. As DNA, the CDR3 is TGCGCCAGCAACATACAGGGGAACACTGAAGCTTTCTTT.

The chain combines TRBV2 with TRBJ2-3; 10 bases map to TRBD2. Looked up from germline, CDR1 is SNHLY and CDR2 is FYNNEI. V lost 6 bases to trimming and J lost 2 bases; unmatched junction nucleotides: 5. This CDR3 region has 15 residues. CDR3 protein: CASRERGGPTDTQYF. CDR3 DNA sequence: TGTGCCAGCAGGGAGCGGGGGGGCCCCACAGATACGCAGTATTTT.

The chain links TRBV7-8 to TRBJ2-3; unclear D gene. Trimming stripped 5 bases from V and 0 bases from J, with 27 bases between. The CDR3 contains 20 residues. Germline-derived CDR1 and CDR2 are SGHVS and FQNEAQ. The CDR3 sequence: CASSPRTRSALYPSTDTQYF. The CDR3 nucleotides read TGTGCCAGCAGCCCCAGAACCCGCAGCGCTCTCTACCCAAGCACAGATACGCAGTATTTT.

The chain carries TRBV7-6 and TRBJ2-5; D gene uncertain. The germline V gene has CDR1 SGHVS and CDR2 FNYEAQ. V was clipped by 4 bases and J by 0 bases, with 6 bases between them. The CDR3 covers 13 residues. The CDR3 DNA reads as TGTGCCAGCAGCTCCGACTACCAAGAGACCCAGTACTTC. Protein product: CASSSDYQETQYF.

This clone showed up just a few times. This sequence joins TRBV29-1 and TRBJ2-3; 7 bases are a match to TRBD1. The CDR3 sequence is 14 residues long. In germline, CDR1 is SQVTM, CDR2 ANQGSEA. The ends lost 8 bases at V and 10 bases at J; junction bases unmatched: 18. CDR3: CSHRDSLKGSPQYF. CDR3 nucleotides: TGCAGCCACCGGGACAGTCTCAAGGGTTCCCCGCAGTATTTT.

This clone came up a few times. V usage is TRBV29-1 and J usage is TRBJ1-1; tentative D call: TRBD1 (5 bases). There are 13 residues in the CDR3. The V end was cut by 4 bases, the J end by 1 base, with 10 bases between. In germline, CDR1 is SQVTM, CDR2 ANQGSEA. CDR3 in DNA: TGCAGCGTTGCCGCAGGGCAGAACACTGAAGCTTTCTTT. Translation gives CSVAAGQNTEAFF.

Only a few counts were recorded for this clone. The V gene is TRBV6-1, the J gene TRBJ2-6; the match to TRBD2 covers 7 bases. CDR3 length equals 12 residues. The J segment lost 11 bases and the V segment lost 4 bases, leaving 2 bases of the junction unmatched. CDR1 is MNHNS, CDR2 SASEGT, per germline. The CDR3 here is CASSGEGDVLTF. CDR3 nucleotides: TGTGCCAGCAGTGGGGAGGGAGACGTCCTGACTTTC.

This clone has just a few counts. This sequence joins TRBV4-1 and TRBJ2-5; tentatively, D is TRBD2 (5 bases). The germline gives CDR1 MGHRA, CDR2 YSYEKL. Trimming cost V 1 base and J 2 bases, with 8 bases left between them. The CDR3 has 14 residues. CDR3 in DNA: TGCGCCAGCAGCCAAGCCATAGCGCAAGAGACCCAGTACTTC. Encoded protein: CASSQAIAQETQYF.

The rearrangement links TRBV19 to TRBJ2-1; 7 bases agree with TRBD1. This CDR3 has 15 residues. Trimming took 5 bases from V and 6 from J; bases not matched to a gene: 10. CDR1 LNHDA and CDR2 SQIVND come from the germline V gene (reference sequence). In nucleotides, the CDR3 is TGTGCCAGTAGTTCACAGGGGCCTCCTCCCAATGAGCAGTTCTTC. The encoded protein is CASSSQGPPPNEQFF.

This chain connects TRBV5-1 to TRBJ2-3; D might be TRBD2 (6 bases). The CDR3 has 14 amino acids. Germline loops: CDR1 SGHRS, CDR2 YFSETQ. V dropped 5 bases and J dropped 2 bases, with 12 bases sitting between them. CDR3 in DNA: TGCGCCAGCAGTATTAGCGGAGACACAGATACGCAGTATTTT. Translated: CASSISGDTDTQYF.

In its sample, this clone was seen a few times. This sequence joins TRBV5-1 and TRBJ2-7; TRBD2 matches 7 bases. V lost 3 bases, J lost 5 bases, and 8 bases stayed unmatched. The V gene's germline CDR1 is SGHRS and CDR2 YFSETQ. CDR3 length: 14 amino acids. In nucleotides, the CDR3 is TGCGCCAGCAGCTCCGGTGGCGGGGGAGACGAGCAGTACTTC. The encoded protein is CASSSGGGGDEQYF. The full variable domain, its missing parts supplied by reference TRBV5-1 and TRBJ2-7, is KAGVTQTPRYLIKTRGQQVTLSCSPISGHRSVSWYQQTPGQGLQFLFEYFSETQRNKGNFPGRFSGRQFSNSRSEMNVSTLELGDSALYLCASSSGGGGDEQYFGPGTRLTVT.

This clone occurred once. V usage is TRBV27 and J usage is TRBJ1-2; possible D gene TRBD1, 6 bases. V was trimmed by 0 bases and J by 5 bases, leaving 10 bases between them. The germline gives CDR1 MNHEY, CDR2 SMNVEV (reference sequence). The CDR3 sequence is 14 residues long. CDR3 residues: CASSLSWTAYGYTF. The CDR3, as DNA: TGTGCCAGCAGTTTATCTTGGACAGCTTATGGCTACACCTTC.

The chain recombines TRBV6-5 with TRBJ2-7; TRBD1 aligns across 9 bases. The junction had 9 bases not matched to a gene; V was cut back by 6 bases and J by 6 bases. Germline V CDR1 and CDR2: MNHEY, SVGAGI. The CDR3 runs 14 residues. As DNA, the CDR3 is TGTGCCAGCAGCCGACAGGGGACAGGGTTCGAGCAGTACTTC. Its protein product is CASSRQGTGFEQYF.

The table lists this clone with a few counts. V and J are TRBV7-2 and TRBJ1-2; D is ambiguous. Germline CDR1 reads SGHTA; CDR2 reads FQGNSA. The CDR3 runs to 13 residues. Trimming shortened V by 5 bases and J by 4 bases, and 11 bases separated the two germline ends. As DNA, the CDR3 is TGTGCCAGCAGCCCCGGGAGCCCCTATGGCTACACCTTC. This sequence encodes CASSPGSPYGYTF.

This clone was recorded a few times. V is TRBV11-2 and J is TRBJ2-1; 10 bases map to TRBD1. The CDR3 is 14 amino acids. Germline values: CDR1 SGHAT, CDR2 FQNNGV. The ends lost 5 bases at V and 5 bases at J; junction bases unmatched: 3. CDR3 sequence reads: CASSPGTGDNEQFF. In DNA form, the CDR3 reads TGTGCCAGCAGCCCAGGGACAGGGGACAATGAGCAGTTCTTC.

V and J are TRBV7-9 and TRBJ1-1; 10 bases fit TRBD1. Germline lookup yields CDR1 SEHNR and CDR2 FQNEAQ (reference sequence). This CDR3 region has 11 residues. J gave up 8 bases and V 8 bases, and 2 bases lay outside the gene matches. The chain's CDR3 is CASGGQGEAFF. DNA of the CDR3: TGTGCCAGCGGGGGACAGGGGGAAGCTTTCTTT.

Only a few counts were recorded for this clone. The chain has TRBV7-2 and TRBJ1-2; D is unclear. V dropped 5 bases and J dropped 13 bases, with 20 bases sitting between them. Looked up from germline, CDR1 is SGHTA and CDR2 is FQGNSA. The CDR3 totals 13 residues. CDR3 bases: TGTGCCAGCAGCCCCGGGAGGGCAGGCGTGGGCACCTTC. It specifies CASSPGRAGVGTF.

This clone was counted only a few times. The chain is built from TRBV6-1 and TRBJ1-3, with D uncertain. The CDR3 is 15 amino acids. CDR1 is MNHNS, CDR2 SASEGT, per germline. The ends were cut back, 4 bases at V and 0 bases at J, with 10 bases in the middle. CDR3 sequence reads: CASSVPVPSGNTIYF. In DNA form, the CDR3 reads TGTGCCAGCAGTGTACCAGTACCCTCTGGAAACACCATATATTTT.

The chain links TRBV5-1 to TRBJ1-1; TRBD1 matches 11 bases. The CDR3 has 15 residues. The J segment lost 1 base and the V segment lost 5 bases, leaving 4 bases of the junction unmatched. The germline V gene has CDR1 SGHRS and CDR2 YFSETQ. The DNA of the CDR3 is TGCGCCAGCAGGACAGGGACAGGGGGGAACACTGAAGCTTTCTTT. This encodes CASRTGTGGNTEAFF.